Each of the 5 T cell receptor beta chains below was sequenced from the same sample in a study of PD-L1 blockade in urothelial cancer. The repertoire was sequenced with immunoSEQ multiplex PCR; TCRdb's copy has only in-frame clones and lacks some. This sample has around 70,000 clones, with 85% to 90% found just once. Described time point: pretreatment peripheral blood. Specimen: PBMCs, collected around atezolizumab (anti-PD-L1) treatment. The source of these receptors is a man aged 70 or older with urothelial cancer.

This clone showed up just a few times. V gene TRBV28 combines with J gene TRBJ2-7; 11 nucleotides align to TRBD1. This CDR3 has 16 amino acids. Unmatched junction bases numbered 11, after V lost 6 bases and J lost 4 bases. Germline loops: CDR1 MDHEN, CDR2 SYDVKM. The CDR3, as DNA: TGTGCCAGCAGCTCAATTGGGACAGGGGGATCATACGAGCAGTACTTC. Translated, it gives CASSSIGTGGSYEQYF.

This clone was observed once. The genes are TRBV5-4 and TRBJ2-3, with TRBD1 as a possible D gene (7 bases). CDR3 size: 19 residues. The germline V gene has CDR1 SGHNT and CDR2 YYREEE (reference sequence). V dropped 4 bases and J dropped 2 bases, with 26 bases sitting between them. CDR3 sequence: CASSRGGFRGASSTDTQYF. The DNA of the CDR3 is TGTGCCAGCAGCCGTGGGGGTTTCAGGGGGGCCTCCTCCACAGATACGCAGTATTTT.

This chain uses TRBV7-9 with TRBJ2-7; possible D gene TRBD2, 5 bases. The CDR3 is 15 amino acids. The V and J ends lost 1 base and 2 bases respectively, with 12 bases between them. Germline values: CDR1 SEHNR, CDR2 FQNEAQ (reference sequence). CDR3: CASSLGVSDTYEQYF. As DNA, the CDR3 is TGTGCCAGCAGCTTAGGGGTTAGCGACACCTACGAGCAGTACTTC.

This sequence joins TRBV18 and TRBJ2-3; possibly TRBD2 for D (6 bases). V lost 6 bases, J lost 5 bases, and 18 bases lay in between. The CDR3 has 15 amino acids. Germline V gene lookup returns CDR1 KGHSH and CDR2 LQKENI. The DNA of the CDR3 is TGTGCCAGCTCCCCGTCGGGCGGGGTGAGAGATACGCAGTATTTT. Its protein product is CASSPSGGVRDTQYF. Full variable domain (rest looked up from reference TRBV18 and TRBJ2-3): NAGVMQNPRHLVRRRGQEARLRCSPMKGHSHVYWYRQLPEEGLKFMVYLQKENIIDESGMPKERFSAEFPKEGPSILRIQQVVRGDSAAYFCASSPSGGVRDTQYFGPGTRLTVL.

This rearrangement joins TRBV6-1 to TRBJ2-7, with TRBD1 identical over 7 bases. The CDR3 contains 13 residues. Trimming removed 8 bases from V and 0 bases from J; junction bases left unmatched: 4. Germline V gene data show CDR1 as MNHNS and CDR2 as SASEGT. The CDR3 DNA is TGTGCCAGCGACCACAGGGGCTCCTACGAGCAGTACTTC. This sequence encodes CASDHRGSYEQYF.